This passage covers 20 T cell receptor beta chains from one sample sequenced in a study of blood T cell repertoires in COVID-19. Measured with immunoSEQ multiplex PCR; TCRdb has only the in-frame clones, and not every one. The repertoire holds 250,000 to 350,000 clones, with approximately 90% as singletons. The sequencing sample was made of PBMCs or T cells enriched from blood (not recorded which). These receptors came from a woman aged 55-75 years in a cohort exposed to, infected with or recovered from COVID-19 (not recorded which).

The genes are TRBV9 and TRBJ1-3; 9 bases map to TRBD1. The CDR3 has 18 residues. Losses at the gene ends were 0 bases for V and 1 base for J; bases not matched to a gene: 8. Germline V CDR1 and CDR2: SGDLS, YYNGEE. The CDR3 protein is CASSVVDRGGNSGNTIYF. The CDR3 DNA follows: TGTGCCAGCAGCGTAGTGGACAGGGGAGGAAATTCTGGAAACACCATATATTTT.

The genes are TRBV7-9 and TRBJ2-7, with 7 bases fitting TRBD1. Germline V gene data show CDR1 as SEHNR and CDR2 as FQNEAQ (reference sequence). J gave up 5 bases and V 5 bases, and 15 bases lay outside the gene matches. This CDR3 spans 16 amino acids. The CDR3 is CASSPRQGRFLDEQYF. DNA of the CDR3: TGTGCCAGCAGCCCGCGACAGGGAAGATTTCTAGACGAGCAGTACTTC.

The chain couples TRBV6-5 to TRBJ2-7; a possible D gene is TRBD2 (6 bases). Germline assignment: CDR1 MNHEY and CDR2 SVGAGI. The germline V and J ends were trimmed by 0 bases and 5 bases, with 11 bases remaining between them. The CDR3 length is 14 residues. In DNA form, the CDR3 reads TGTGCCAGCAGTTACTCGAGGAGGGGAGACGAGCAGTACTTC. This translates into CASSYSRRGDEQYF.

The gene calls are TRBV27 and TRBJ2-7; TRBD1 might be the D (6 bases). Trimming pared 1 base from V and 5 bases from J, leaving 12 bases between. CDR1 MNHEY and CDR2 SMNVEV come from the germline V gene (reference sequence). The CDR3 has 14 amino acids. The CDR3 sequence: CASSLYRAGHEQYF. The CDR3 coding sequence is TGTGCCAGCAGTTTATACAGGGCGGGCCACGAGCAGTACTTC.

This rearrangement joins TRBV5-6 to TRBJ2-1, with TRBD2 matching over 10 bases. Germline loops: CDR1 SGHDT, CDR2 YYEEEE. CDR3 size: 15 residues. J lost 0 bases, V lost 7 bases, and 4 bases had no gene match. This CDR3 is CASGSGRVSYNEQFF. The CDR3 nucleotides read TGTGCCAGCGGAAGCGGGAGGGTCTCCTACAATGAGCAGTTCTTC. Combining the CDR3 with reference TRBV5-6 and TRBJ2-1 gives the whole variable domain DAGVTQSPTHLIKTRGQQVTLRCSPKSGHDTVSWYQQALGQGPQFIFQYYEEEERQRGNFPDRFSGHQFPNYSSELNVNALLLGDSALYLCASGSGRVSYNEQFFGPGTRLTVL.

The chain employs TRBV18 and TRBJ2-7; no definite D call. This CDR3 region has 13 residues. Trimming removed 4 bases from V and 2 bases from J, with 9 bases in between. Germline V lookup: CDR1 KGHSH, CDR2 LQKENI. In DNA, the CDR3 is TGTGCCAGCTCACTTGGCCCCGCCTACGAGCAGTACTTC. Its translation: CASSLGPAYEQYF. Complete variable domain (other parts from reference TRBV18 and TRBJ2-7): NAGVMQNPRHLVRRRGQEARLRCSPMKGHSHVYWYRQLPEEGLKFMVYLQKENIIDESGMPKERFSAEFPKEGPSILRIQQVVRGDSAAYFCASSLGPAYEQYFGPGTRLTVT.

The V gene is TRBV4-1, the J gene TRBJ1-1; D is undetermined. Trimming stripped 3 bases from V and 1 base from J, with 9 bases between. Germline CDR1 MGHRA, CDR2 YSYEKL. This CDR3 has 14 residues. The CDR3 spells CASSQVHSNTEAFF. For the CDR3, the DNA is TGCGCCAGCAGCCAGGTACATTCGAACACTGAAGCTTTCTTT.

V is TRBV10-1 and J is TRBJ2-7; D gene ambiguous. V lost 3 bases and J lost 2, with 11 bases in between. The germline V gene encodes CDR1 WNHNN and CDR2 SYGVQD (reference sequence). The CDR3 extends over 14 amino acids. Written as DNA, the CDR3 is TGCGCCAGCAGTGAACGCGGTCTTCCCTACGAGCAGTACTTC. Amino acid sequence: CASSERGLPYEQYF.

The V and J genes are TRBV30 and TRBJ2-7; D not resolved. Trimming pared 2 bases from V and 2 bases from J, leaving 7 bases between. Germline CDR1 and CDR2: GTSNPN and SVGIG (reference sequence). This CDR3 has 12 residues. CDR3 nucleotide sequence: TGTGCCTGGAGTCTTACTACCTACGAGCAGTACTTC. This codes for CAWSLTTYEQYF.

V is TRBV7-8 and J is TRBJ2-2; TRBD1 agrees at 8 bases. The CDR3 loop spans 15 amino acids. Germline V gene sequence: CDR1 SGHVS, CDR2 FQNEAQ. The J segment lost 5 bases and the V segment lost 6 bases, leaving 8 bases of the junction unmatched. CDR3 sequence: CASRSQGEMTGELFF. In DNA form, the CDR3 reads TGTGCCAGCAGATCACAGGGGGAGATGACCGGGGAGCTGTTTTTT.

This sequence joins TRBV4-1 and TRBJ1-5, with D possibly TRBD1 on 5 matching bases. The CDR3 runs 18 residues. Per the germline V gene, CDR1 is MGHRA and CDR2 is YSYEKL. Between the trimmed V and J ends, which lost 0 bases and 0 bases, there was a span of 15 bases. The chain's CDR3 is CASSQEGYRGDSNQPQHF. CDR3 nucleotide sequence: TGCGCCAGCAGCCAAGAGGGGTATCGGGGGGATAGCAATCAGCCCCAGCATTTT.

This clone is a singleton in its sample. This sequence joins TRBV28 and TRBJ1-2; D gene uncertain. Germline loops: CDR1 MDHEN, CDR2 SYDVKM. The CDR3 is 13 residues long. Trimming shortened V by 4 bases and J by 4 bases, and 10 bases separated the two germline ends. DNA for the CDR3: TGTGCCAGCAGTTACCGGGAATTCTATGGCTACACCTTC. It is translated as CASSYREFYGYTF.

V usage is TRBV5-1 and J usage is TRBJ2-7; 8 nucleotides match TRBD1. The germline V gene encodes CDR1 SGHRS and CDR2 YFSETQ. J lost 3 bases, V lost 2 bases, and 4 bases had no gene match. This CDR3 comprises 14 residues. In DNA form, the CDR3 reads TGCGCCAGCAGCTTTTCAGGACAGGGCTACGAGCAGTACTTC. Protein: CASSFSGQGYEQYF. The full variable domain, its missing parts supplied by reference TRBV5-1 and TRBJ2-7, is KAGVTQTPRYLIKTRGQQVTLSCSPISGHRSVSWYQQTPGQGLQFLFEYFSETQRNKGNFPGRFSGRQFSNSRSEMNVSTLELGDSALYLCASSFSGQGYEQYFGPGTRLTVT.

The J gene is TRBJ1-3, the V gene TRBV13; D unclear. CDR3 length equals 14 residues. V shed 7 bases and J shed 2 bases, with 12 bases lying between them. CDR1 is PRHDT and CDR2 is FYEKMQ in the germline V gene (reference sequence). The CDR3 loop reads CASTIGGPGNTIYF. DNA for the CDR3: TGTGCCAGCACCATTGGAGGTCCTGGAAACACCATATATTTT.

The chain uses TRBV11-3 and TRBJ2-7; a possible D gene is TRBD1 (6 bases). Trimming stripped 1 base from V and 4 bases from J, with 11 bases between. The CDR3 is 14 residues long. Germline values: CDR1 SGHNT, CDR2 YENEEA. The CDR3 nucleotides read TGTGCCAGCAGCTTAGGCCCAGGACAGTACGAGCAGTACTTC. Translated, it gives CASSLGPGQYEQYF.

This chain connects TRBV5-1 to TRBJ1-4, with a tentative D call TRBD1 (6 bases). V was pared by 0 bases and J by 8 bases, with 17 bases between. The CDR3 contains 16 residues. CDR1 and CDR2 (germline): SGHRS, YFSETQ. The CDR3 sequence is CASSLAPGGAGEKLFF. In nucleotides, the CDR3 is TGCGCCAGCAGCTTGGCCCCGGGGGGGGCAGGAGAAAAACTGTTTTTT. Full variable domain (rest looked up from reference TRBV5-1 and TRBJ1-4): KAGVTQTPRYLIKTRGQQVTLSCSPISGHRSVSWYQQTPGQGLQFLFEYFSETQRNKGNFPGRFSGRQFSNSRSEMNVSTLELGDSALYLCASSLAPGGAGEKLFFGSGTQLSVL.

This chain links TRBV14 with TRBJ1-3; TRBD1 might be the D (6 bases). V was pared by 8 bases and J by 0 bases, with 8 bases between. In germline, CDR1 is SGHDN, CDR2 FVKESK. This CDR3 contains 13 residues. In DNA form, the CDR3 reads TGTGCCAGCGGGACAAACTCTGGAAACACCATATATTTT. Translating it yields CASGTNSGNTIYF.

CDR3 sequence reads: CASSVTGDHEQYF. CDR3 DNA: TGCGCCAGCAGCGTGACGGGGGACCACGAGCAGTACTTC. This chain connects TRBV4-3 to TRBJ2-7; TRBD2 is a possible D gene (6 bases). The CDR3 totals 13 residues. CDR1 and CDR2 (germline): LGHNA, YSLEER. V shed 5 bases and J shed 5 bases, with 13 bases lying between them.

The rearrangement links TRBV11-1 to TRBJ1-5, with 8 positions matching TRBD1. CDR3 length: 14 amino acids. Germline values: CDR1 SGHAT, CDR2 FQDESV (reference sequence). V was clipped by 5 bases and J by 3 bases; unmatched bases: 3. The CDR3 nucleotides are TGTGCCAGCAGCGAGACAGGGGCCAATCAGCCCCAGCATTTT. This sequence encodes CASSETGANQPQHF.

V is TRBV5-1 and J is TRBJ1-5; D unresolved. Looked up from germline, CDR1 is SGHRS and CDR2 is YFSETQ. This CDR3 contains 12 residues. Trimming removed 0 bases at V and 7 bases at J, with 5 bases between. The DNA for the CDR3 is TGCGCCAGCAGCTTGGATGGCCAGCCCCAGCATTTT. The encoded protein is CASSLDGQPQHF.